This T cell receptor (beta chain) originates from a study of shared clonotypes between healthy human individuals. Study overall: Three CD4 naive, three CD4 memory, two CD8 naive and one CD8 memory plate were used per donor.

Germline V gene lookup returns CDR1 MNHEY and CDR2 SMNVEV (reference sequence). Trimming removed 4 bases from V and 3 bases from J, with 15 bases in between. The CDR3 runs 16 residues. Overall study results and limits: Approximately 5.4% of naive CD4 clonotypes were common to a few donors.

On this clone: What it binds is unknown.

Some clones are missing from TCRdb's copy, which holds only in-frame ones; the method was immunoSEQ multiplex PCR. The table lists 2 million to 2.5 million clones, 92% of them singletons. The sequence derives from a man younger than 30 in good health. Some clones in this sample may be carry-over from other donors' samples. Material: naive CD4+ T cells from PBMCs. Indicated subset: CD45RA+ positively selected. The gene calls are TRBV27 and TRBJ2-2; possibly TRBD1 for D (6 bases). The CDR3: CASSSSGQWDTGELFF. The CDR3 nucleotides read TGTGCCAGCAGTTCCTCCGGACAGTGGGACACCGGGGAGCTGTTTTTT.